In its sample, the clone carrying this T cell receptor beta chain was seen many times. As yet, its antigen is unknown. These data are taken from a study of post-analysis software for immune sequencing data. Carried by the TCR beta cDNA libraries were unique molecular identifiers. T cells numbering about 0.85 to 10 million gave rise to roughly 0.5 million cDNA molecules. TCRdb itself ran the PCR reads through MiXCR, one entry per CDR3 protein. The data hold about 200,000 distinct CDR3 sequences, with around 30% observed a single time. The study's findings and limits: In patients, about 5 TRBV segments were more frequent than in controls, with TRBV5-6, TRBV5-1 and TRBV20-1 among them.

The CDR3 is made up of 15 amino acids. J lost 7 bases, V lost 0 bases, and 7 bases had no gene match. Looked up from germline, CDR1 is ENHRY and CDR2 is SYGVKD. The source is a girl aged 2 to 17 with multiple sclerosis. Sequenced material: blood. The chain employs TRBV10-3 and TRBJ2-7; 9 bases align to TRBD1. In nucleotides, the CDR3 is TGTGCCATCAGTGAGTCGAGTCGACAGGGGGGGGAGCAGTACTTC. It is translated as CAISESSRQGGEQYF.